The source of this T cell receptor beta chain is a study of T cell responses to AZD1222 COVID-19 vaccine. Whole-study context: Second-dose groups at about 4 or about 12 weeks were pooled.

The method was immunoSEQ multiplex PCR; TCRdb's version includes in-frame clones alone and lacks a portion of them. The data hold 130,000 to 150,000 clones, with 91% observed a single time. Remarks on this clone: The antigen remains undetermined.

Findings and limits, study-wide: Vaccine-related CD4 TCRs covered spike, predominating at 160-218 and 743-854. Recipients of AZD1222 seropositive at baseline numbered only 6 or 7.

This clonotype originated in an adult in good health. The starting material was peripheral blood, obtained on day 0 of AZD1222 vaccination.

The CDR3 nucleotides read TGTGCCAGCAGTCTTGGGACAGGGGATAGTGGCTACACCTTC. Protein product: CASSLGTGDSGYTF. The chain uses TRBV13 and TRBJ1-2; TRBD1 matches at 10 bases. CDR3 size: 14 residues. After removal of 6 bases from V and 7 bases from J, the junction contained 8 bases not matched to a gene. In germline, CDR1 is PRHDT, CDR2 FYEKMQ (reference sequence). The complete variable domain, with remaining parts taken from reference TRBV13 and TRBJ1-2, reads AAGVIQSPRHLIKEKRETATLKCYPIPRHDTVYWYQQGPGQDPQFLISFYEKMQSDKGSIPDRFSAQQFSDYHSELNMSSLELGDSALYFCASSLGTGDSGYTFGSGTRLTVV.